What follows are 29 T cell receptor beta chains derived from one specimen sequenced in a study of blood T cells in healthy people across ages. Alongside a J-beta primer mix, a sample-barcoded 5' primer served in a second PCR lasting about 6 to 12 cycles. One entry per CDR3 protein results from TCRdb running MiXCR on the 5' RACE reads. In the table there are just under 900,000 distinct CDR3 sequences, 29% of which are singletons. Sequenced sample: blood. The source is a woman of 80 years or more in good health.

With respect to this clonotype: A much larger clone differs from this one at a single base, so this may be a read error. The genes are TRBV12-3 or TRBV12-4 and TRBJ1-5, with D perhaps TRBD1 (5 bases). V lost 3 bases, J lost 9 bases, and 15 bases lay in between. The CDR3 has 14 residues. The CDR3 DNA follows: TGTGCCAGCAGTTTGGGGACGTCGGGTCGGCCCCAGCATTTT. The encoded protein is CASSLGTSGRPQHF.

This rearrangement joins TRBV11-2 to TRBJ2-1, with D possibly TRBD2 on 6 matching bases. Germline CDR1 reads SGHAT; CDR2 reads FQNNGV. CDR3 length: 14 amino acids. V was trimmed by 4 bases and J by 8 bases, leaving 15 bases between them. CDR3 sequence reads: CASSYARIADEQFF. The CDR3 nucleotides are TGTGCCAGCAGCTACGCCCGTATAGCGGATGAGCAGTTCTTC.

Worth noting for this clonotype: A much bigger clone sits one base away, suggesting this may be a read error. This chain joins TRBV25-1 and TRBJ2-7, with a possible D match to TRBD2 (6 bases). V gave up 5 bases and J gave up 4 bases, with 21 bases separating them. The CDR3 has 16 residues. CDR1 is MGHDK and CDR2 is SYGVNS in the germline V gene. CDR3 bases: TGTGCCAGCAGTAGCGCAGGGACCTTTGGAGGGTACGAGCAGTACTTC. Amino acids: CASSSAGTFGGYEQYF.

This clonotype was detected a few times. The V call is TRBV15, the J call TRBJ1-2, with TRBD1 identical over 9 bases. Germline trimming cut 3 bases from V and 2 bases from J; bases unmatched to any gene: 4. The CDR3 extends over 15 amino acids. CDR1 and CDR2 (germline): LNHNV, YYDKDF (reference sequence). The CDR3 here is CATSRDRGPNYGYTF. Here the CDR3 DNA reads TGTGCCACCAGCAGGGACAGGGGACCAAACTATGGCTACACCTTC.

This clonotype has only a few counts. The genes are TRBV6-5 and TRBJ1-5; D perhaps matches TRBD1 (5 bases). The CDR3 length is 16 residues. V was pared by 6 bases and J by 3 bases, with 18 bases between. The germline CDR1 and CDR2 sequences are MNHEY and SVGAGI. The CDR3 DNA is TGTGCCAGCAGCCCACATGGGGCAGGGAACAATCAGCCCCAGCATTTT. Translated, it gives CASSPHGAGNNQPQHF.

On this clonotype: A much larger clone lies a single base off, so this may be a read error. The chain carries TRBV29-1 and TRBJ2-7; the match to TRBD1 covers 11 bases. With 3 bases clipped from V and 6 bases from J, the junction kept 7 bases outside the gene matches. The CDR3 is 14 amino acids. Germline values: CDR1 SQVTM, CDR2 ANQGSEA. For the CDR3, the DNA is TGCAGCGTTGACCGTTCGGGACAGGGGGGCGAGCAGTACTTC. Its protein is CSVDRSGQGGEQYF.

The chain joins TRBV6-2 or TRBV6-3 to TRBJ2-3; 7 bases agree with TRBD1. Germline V gene data show CDR1 as MNHEY and CDR2 as SVGEGT. The ends lost 8 bases at V and 4 bases at J; junction bases unmatched: 12. The CDR3 is 15 amino acids. The CDR3: CASRDRLYLADTQYF. The DNA for the CDR3 is TGTGCCAGCCGGGACAGACTTTACCTCGCAGATACGCAGTATTTT.

This clonotype was picked up many times. The V call is TRBV6-2 or TRBV6-3, the J call TRBJ2-5, with a weak D call TRBD1 (6 bases). CDR3 length: 15 residues. The V gene lost 6 bases and the J gene lost 2 bases, with 16 bases spanning the gap. Germline V CDR1 and CDR2: MNHEY, SVGEGT. The CDR3 loop is CASSQQGLFQETQYF. The CDR3 nucleotides are TGTGCCAGCAGCCAACAGGGCTTATTTCAAGAGACCCAGTACTTC.

For this clonotype: This may arise from a read error, as a much more abundant clone is one base away. The genes are TRBV7-9 and TRBJ2-3, with no clear D. This CDR3 contains 13 residues. Germline values: CDR1 SEHNR, CDR2 FQNEAQ (reference sequence). Written as DNA, the CDR3 is TGTGCCAGCAGCTCTCCAAGTGGAGATGCGCAGTATTTT. It codes for CASSSPSGDAQYF.

This clonotype appeared many times. The rearrangement links TRBV24-1 to TRBJ2-7, with 9 bases identical to TRBD1. This CDR3 is 14 amino acids long. V lost 8 bases, J lost 5 bases, and 9 bases stayed unmatched. Germline V lookup: CDR1 KGHDR, CDR2 SFDVKD. CDR3 in DNA: TGTGCCACCATTCTGCGGGACAGGGCTCACGAGCAGTACTTC. Its protein product is CATILRDRAHEQYF.

The V and J genes are TRBV7-9 and TRBJ2-1, with 9 bases fitting TRBD1. CDR3 length: 14 residues. CDR1 and CDR2 (germline): SEHNR, FQNEAQ (reference sequence). The trim removed 5 bases at V and 7 bases at J, leaving 6 bases unmatched. CDR3 loop: CASSGSGTGNEQFF. The DNA of the CDR3 is TGTGCCAGCAGCGGATCCGGGACAGGGAATGAGCAGTTCTTC.

This clonotype was counted many times. CDR3 in amino acids: CSAPTGGSYSNEQFF. The CDR3 bases are TGCAGTGCTCCGACAGGGGGCTCCTACAGCAATGAGCAGTTCTTC. The V call is TRBV20-1, the J call TRBJ2-1; TRBD1 matches 10 bases. CDR1 and CDR2 (germline): DFQATT, SNEGSKA (reference sequence). The trim removed 5 bases at V and 6 bases at J, leaving 10 bases unmatched. The CDR3 has 15 residues.

This clonotype has ten or more counts. The V gene is TRBV12-3 or TRBV12-4, the J gene TRBJ2-1; 9 positions match TRBD1. The J segment lost 11 bases and the V segment lost 2 bases, leaving 4 bases of the junction unmatched. The CDR3 is made up of 13 amino acids. CDR3 bases: TGTGCCAGCAGTTTATGGGACAGGGATAAGCAGTTCTTC. Translating gives CASSLWDRDKQFF.

This clonotype has a count of ten or more. V and J are TRBV5-1 and TRBJ2-2, with 8 positions matching TRBD2. This CDR3 comprises 15 residues. With 4 bases clipped from V and 3 bases from J, the junction kept 5 bases outside the gene matches. Germline V gene data show CDR1 as SGHRS and CDR2 as YFSETQ. CDR3 coding DNA: TGCGCCAGCAGCCGTAGCGGGGACCACACCGGGGAGCTGTTTTTT. This codes for CASSRSGDHTGELFF.

This CDR3 reads CSVEGGPGRTYNEQYF. The DNA of the CDR3 is TGCAGCGTTGAAGGAGGTCCCGGCAGGACCTACAATGAGCAGTACTTC. The chain joins TRBV29-1 to TRBJ2-7; D is uncertain. CDR3 length: 16 amino acids. Deletions cut 1 base from V and 7 bases from J, with 23 bases between. Germline assignment: CDR1 SQVTM and CDR2 ANQGSEA.

The chain carries TRBV7-2 and TRBJ1-5; D is possibly TRBD1 (6 bases). This CDR3 has 16 amino acids. Trimming took 6 bases from V and 0 from J, leaving 15 bases between them. Germline-derived CDR1 and CDR2 are SGHTA and FQGNSA. CDR3 in amino acids: CASSIDRRLSNQPQHF. CDR3 DNA: TGTGCCAGCAGTATCGACAGGAGACTTAGCAATCAGCCCCAGCATTTT.

At least ten counts were recorded for this clonotype. The V and J genes are TRBV5-5 and TRBJ2-3, with D unresolved. V was pared by 0 bases and J by 0 bases, with 5 bases between. The CDR3 sequence is 14 residues long. Germline V lookup: CDR1 SGHKS, CDR2 YYEKEE (reference sequence). For the CDR3, the DNA is TGTGCCAGCAGCTTGGGGTACAGCACAGATACGCAGTATTTT. Residues: CASSLGYSTDTQYF.

With respect to this clonotype: Given a much more abundant clone one base away, this may be a read error. The chain couples TRBV4-3 to TRBJ2-3; D gene uncertain. CDR3 length: 13 residues. Germline CDR1 and CDR2: LGHNA and YSLEER. Written as DNA, the CDR3 is TGCGCCAGCAGCCAACTCCAAGCAGATGCGCAGTATTTT. Amino acids: CASSQLQADAQYF.

There are many counts of this clonotype. V usage is TRBV20-1 and J usage is TRBJ1-2; 11 bases map to TRBD1. V shed 6 bases and J 8 bases; nucleotides not matched to a gene: 8. The CDR3 length is 13 residues. CDR1 DFQATT and CDR2 SNEGSKA come from the germline V gene (reference sequence). The CDR3 is CSARDRGLGGYTF. The DNA for the CDR3 is TGCAGTGCCCGGGACAGGGGGTTGGGCGGCTACACCTTC.

Notes on this clonotype: It may be a read error: a sequence one base away is much more abundant. V usage is TRBV2 and J usage is TRBJ1-5; no clear D. The CDR3 length is 14 residues. The ends were cut back, 5 bases at V and 0 bases at J, with 8 bases in the middle. Germline V gene sequence: CDR1 SNHLY, CDR2 FYNNEI. The CDR3 nucleotides are TGTGCCAGCAGTAAACATAATAGCAATCAGCCCCAGCATTTT. Translation gives CASSKHNSNQPQHF. The full variable domain, its missing parts supplied by reference TRBV2 and TRBJ1-5, is EPEVTQTPSHQVTQMGQEVILRCVPISNHLYFYWYRQILGQKVEFLVSFYNNEISEKSEIFDDQFSVERPDGSNFTLKIRSTKLEDSAMYFCASSKHNSNQPQHFGDGTRLSIL.

A few counts support this clonotype. This may arise from a read error, as a much more abundant clone is one base away. J is TRBJ2-7 and V is TRBV6-6, with TRBD2 as a possible D gene (5 bases). Per the germline V gene, CDR1 is MNHNY and CDR2 is SVGAGI (reference sequence). CDR3 length: 14 amino acids. V lost 0 bases and J 0 bases, leaving 6 bases between the germline ends. The CDR3 here is CASSYSRDSYEQYF. CDR3 bases: TGTGCCAGCAGTTACTCGAGGGACTCCTACGAGCAGTACTTC.

There are a few counts of this clonotype. A single base separates this from a much larger clone, so it may be a read error. V usage is TRBV10-3 and J usage is TRBJ1-2; a possible D gene is TRBD1 (5 bases). There are 13 residues in the CDR3. Germline CDR1 ENHRY, CDR2 SYGVKD. CDR3 coding DNA: TGTGCCATCAGTGACGGGGGGAATGATGGCAACACCTTC. Its translation is CAISDGGNDGNTF.

There are many counts of this clonotype. The chain couples TRBV6-2 or TRBV6-3 to TRBJ2-7; tentatively, D is TRBD1 (6 bases). V was cut by 7 bases and J by 5 bases, with 12 bases left in between. Germline V gene lookup returns CDR1 MNHEY and CDR2 SVGEGT. There are 12 residues in the CDR3. CDR3 loop: CASNTGNHEQYF. CDR3 sequence (DNA): TGTGCCAGCAATACAGGGAACCACGAGCAGTACTTC.

Turning to this clonotype: Being one base from a much bigger clone, this may be a read error. The chain links TRBV12-3 or TRBV12-4 to TRBJ1-5; D unresolved. This CDR3 comprises 15 residues. V was trimmed by 6 bases and J by 0 bases, leaving 12 bases between them. CDR3 sequence: CASSHQRVSNQPQHF. Here the CDR3 DNA reads TGTGCCAGCAGCCATCAAAGGGTTAGCAATCAGCCCCAGCATTTT.

For this clonotype: An end of the junction differs from the germline gene, which may be a read error. The chain combines TRBV18 with TRBJ1-1; maybe TRBD1 (5 bases). CDR1 is KGHSH, CDR2 LQKENI, per germline. The CDR3 is 15 residues long. CDR3 sequence: CAGSPTSLWDAEAFF. For the CDR3, the DNA is TGTGCCGGCTCACCAACTTCTCTGTGGGACGCTGAAGCTTTCTTT.

This clonotype was observed many times. The rearrangement uses TRBV12-3 or TRBV12-4 and TRBJ2-1; TRBD2 matches at 14 bases. Losses at the gene ends were 7 bases for V and 8 bases for J; bases not matched to a gene: 4. The CDR3 spans 14 residues. Here the CDR3 DNA reads TGTGCCAGCAAGACTAGCGGGGGGGCCGATGAGCAGTTCTTC. Its protein product is CASKTSGGADEQFF.

On this clonotype itself: The junction shows a germline mismatch at one end, possibly a read error. The gene calls are TRBV28 and TRBJ1-5; D unclear. The CDR3 runs to 14 residues. CDR1 is MDHEN and CDR2 is SYDVKM in the germline V gene. CDR3 DNA: TGTGTCAGCAGTTTAAGTCGGAGCAATCAGCCCCAGCATTTT. Its protein product is CVSSLSRSNQPQHF. The complete variable domain, with remaining parts taken from reference TRBV28 and TRBJ1-5, reads DVKVTQSSRYLVKRTGEKVFLECVQDMDHENMFWYRQDPGLGLRLIYFSYDVKMKEKGDIPEGYSVSREKKERFSLILESASTNQTSMYLCVSSLSRSNQPQHFGDGTRLSIL.

This clonotype showed up just a few times. This may arise from a read error, as a much more abundant clone is one base away. The chain is built from TRBV7-9 and TRBJ2-7; TRBD1 agrees at 11 bases. Per germline, CDR1 SEHNR and CDR2 FQNEAQ (reference sequence). The CDR3 is made up of 15 amino acids. The V gene end was trimmed by 5 bases and the J gene end by 2 bases; junction bases not matched to a gene: 5. The CDR3 is CASSGRGQGAYEQYF. In nucleotides, the CDR3 is TGTGCCAGCAGCGGCAGGGGACAGGGGGCCTACGAGCAGTACTTC.

This clonotype was picked up many times. The V call is TRBV12-3 or TRBV12-4, the J call TRBJ2-3, with TRBD1 identical over 11 bases. The ends lost 10 bases at V and 3 bases at J; junction bases unmatched: 15. The CDR3 runs 17 residues. The chain's CDR3 is CANSGQGDGGPTDTQYF. CDR3 DNA sequence: TGTGCCAACTCGGGACAGGGGGACGGGGGTCCGACAGATACGCAGTATTTT.